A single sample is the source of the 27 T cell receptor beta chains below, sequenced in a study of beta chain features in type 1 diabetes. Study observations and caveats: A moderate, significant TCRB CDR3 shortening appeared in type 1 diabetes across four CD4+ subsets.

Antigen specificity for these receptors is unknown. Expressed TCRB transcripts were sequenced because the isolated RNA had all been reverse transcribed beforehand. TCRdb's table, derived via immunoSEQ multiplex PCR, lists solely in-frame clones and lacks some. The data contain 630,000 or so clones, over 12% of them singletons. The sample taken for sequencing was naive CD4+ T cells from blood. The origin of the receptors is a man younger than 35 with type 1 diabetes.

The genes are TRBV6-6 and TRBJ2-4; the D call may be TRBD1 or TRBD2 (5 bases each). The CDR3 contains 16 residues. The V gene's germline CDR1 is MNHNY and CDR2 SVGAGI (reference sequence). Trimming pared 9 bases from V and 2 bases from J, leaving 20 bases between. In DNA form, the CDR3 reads TGTGCCAGTCGAGGAAGAGGGGCAGGAACCAAAAACATTCAGTACTTC. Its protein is CASRGRGAGTKNIQYF.

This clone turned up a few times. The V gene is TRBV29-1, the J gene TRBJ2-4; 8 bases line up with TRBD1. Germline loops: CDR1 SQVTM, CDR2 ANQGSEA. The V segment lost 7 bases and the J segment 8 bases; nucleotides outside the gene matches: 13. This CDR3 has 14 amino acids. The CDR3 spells CSGGDRGLADIQYF. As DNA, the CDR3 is TGCAGCGGGGGAGACAGGGGCCTGGCGGACATTCAGTACTTC.

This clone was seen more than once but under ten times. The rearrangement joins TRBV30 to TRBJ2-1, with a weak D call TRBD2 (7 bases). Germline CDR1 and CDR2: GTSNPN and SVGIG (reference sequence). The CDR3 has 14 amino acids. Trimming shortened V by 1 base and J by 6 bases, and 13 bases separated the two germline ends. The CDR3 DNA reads TGTGCCTGGAGTGGAAAGGGGGGGAGCAATGAGCAGTTCTTC. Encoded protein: CAWSGKGGSNEQFF. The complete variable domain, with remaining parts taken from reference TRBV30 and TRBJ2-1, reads SQTIHQWPATLVQPVGSPLSLECTVEGTSNPNLYWYRQAAGRGLQLLFYSVGIGQISSEVPQNLSASRPQDRQFILSSKKLLLSDSGFYLCAWSGKGGSNEQFFGPGTRLTVL.

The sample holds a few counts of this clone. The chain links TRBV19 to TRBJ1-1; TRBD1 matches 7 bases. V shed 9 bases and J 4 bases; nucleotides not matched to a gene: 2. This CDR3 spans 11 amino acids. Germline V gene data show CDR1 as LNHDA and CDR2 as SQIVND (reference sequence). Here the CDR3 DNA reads TGTGCCAGCACAGGGGTCACTGAAGCTTTCTTT. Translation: CASTGVTEAFF.

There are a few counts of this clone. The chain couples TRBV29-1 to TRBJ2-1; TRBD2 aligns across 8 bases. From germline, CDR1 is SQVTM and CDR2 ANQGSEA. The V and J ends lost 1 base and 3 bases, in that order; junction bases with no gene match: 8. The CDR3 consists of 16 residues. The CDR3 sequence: CSVEGLLAELYNEQFF. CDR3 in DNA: TGCAGCGTTGAAGGCTTACTAGCGGAGCTCTACAATGAGCAGTTCTTC.

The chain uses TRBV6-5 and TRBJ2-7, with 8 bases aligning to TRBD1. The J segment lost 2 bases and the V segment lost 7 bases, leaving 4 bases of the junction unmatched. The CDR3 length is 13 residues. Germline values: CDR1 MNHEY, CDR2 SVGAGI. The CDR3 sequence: CASIRQGTYEQYF. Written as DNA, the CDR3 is TGTGCCAGCATTAGACAGGGGACCTACGAGCAGTACTTC.

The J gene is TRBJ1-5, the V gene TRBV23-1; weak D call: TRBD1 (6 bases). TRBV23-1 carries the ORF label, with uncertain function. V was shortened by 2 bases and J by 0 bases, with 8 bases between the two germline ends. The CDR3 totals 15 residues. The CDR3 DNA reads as TGCGCCAGCAGTCAAGGACAGATTAGCAATCAGCCCCAGCATTTT. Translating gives CASSQGQISNQPQHF.

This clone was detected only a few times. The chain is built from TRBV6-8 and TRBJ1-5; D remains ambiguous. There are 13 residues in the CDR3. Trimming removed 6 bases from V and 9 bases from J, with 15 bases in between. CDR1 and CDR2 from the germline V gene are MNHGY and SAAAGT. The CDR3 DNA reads TGTGCCAGCAGCCCCCCTCCCGGAGGGCCCCAGCATTTT. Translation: CASSPPPGGPQHF.

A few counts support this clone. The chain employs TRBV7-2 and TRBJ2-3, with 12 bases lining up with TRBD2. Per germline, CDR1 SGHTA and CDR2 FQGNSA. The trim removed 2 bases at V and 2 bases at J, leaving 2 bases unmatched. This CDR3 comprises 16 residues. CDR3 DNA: TGTGCCAGCAGCTTACGGACTAGCGGGGTCACAGATACGCAGTATTTT. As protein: CASSLRTSGVTDTQYF.

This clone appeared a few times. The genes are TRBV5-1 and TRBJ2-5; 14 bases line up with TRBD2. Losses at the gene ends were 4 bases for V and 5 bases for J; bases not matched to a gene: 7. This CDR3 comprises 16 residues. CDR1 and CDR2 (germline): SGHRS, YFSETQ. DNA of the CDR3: TGCGCCAGCAGCCCCGGACTAGCGGGAGGATCGGAGACCCAGTACTTC. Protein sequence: CASSPGLAGGSETQYF.

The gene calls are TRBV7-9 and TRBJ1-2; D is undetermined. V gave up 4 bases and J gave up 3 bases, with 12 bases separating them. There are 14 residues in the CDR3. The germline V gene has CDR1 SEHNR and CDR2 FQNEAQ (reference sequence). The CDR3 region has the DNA TGTGCCAGCAGCTCCGTGAGCCTCGACTATGGCTACACCTTC. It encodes CASSSVSLDYGYTF.

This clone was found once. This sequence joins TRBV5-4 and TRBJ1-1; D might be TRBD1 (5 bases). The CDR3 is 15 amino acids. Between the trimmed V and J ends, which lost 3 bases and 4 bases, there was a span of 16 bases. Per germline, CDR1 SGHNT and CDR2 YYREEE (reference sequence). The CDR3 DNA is TGTGCCAGCAGCTCTATAAGGGGCAGAGCCACTGAAGCTTTCTTT. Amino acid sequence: CASSSIRGRATEAFF.

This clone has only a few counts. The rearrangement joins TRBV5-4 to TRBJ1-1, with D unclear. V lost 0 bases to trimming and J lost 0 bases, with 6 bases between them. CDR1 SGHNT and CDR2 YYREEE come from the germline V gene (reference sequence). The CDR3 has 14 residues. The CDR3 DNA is TGTGCCAGCAGCTTGGGCGTGTTGAACACTGAAGCTTTCTTT. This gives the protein CASSLGVLNTEAFF.

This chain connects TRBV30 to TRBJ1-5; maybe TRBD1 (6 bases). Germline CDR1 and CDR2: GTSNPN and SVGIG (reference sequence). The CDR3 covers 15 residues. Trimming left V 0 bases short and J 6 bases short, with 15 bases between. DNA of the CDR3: TGTGCCTGGAGTGTAAAGGGACAAGGAGCTCAGCCCCAGCATTTT. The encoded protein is CAWSVKGQGAQPQHF.

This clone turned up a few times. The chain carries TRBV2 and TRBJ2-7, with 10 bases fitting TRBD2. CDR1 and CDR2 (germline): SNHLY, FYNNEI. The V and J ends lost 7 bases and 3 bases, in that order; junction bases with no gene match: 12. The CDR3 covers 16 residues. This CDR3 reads CASIWLAGESDYEQYF. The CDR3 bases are TGTGCCAGCATTTGGCTAGCGGGAGAAAGTGACTACGAGCAGTACTTC.

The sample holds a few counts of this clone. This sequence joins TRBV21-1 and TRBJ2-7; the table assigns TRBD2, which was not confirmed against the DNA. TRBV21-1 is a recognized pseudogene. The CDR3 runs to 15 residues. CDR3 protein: CASSKVLRTSGEQYF. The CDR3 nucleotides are TGTGCCAGCAGCAAAGTCTTGCGGACTAGCGGCGAGCAGTACTTC.

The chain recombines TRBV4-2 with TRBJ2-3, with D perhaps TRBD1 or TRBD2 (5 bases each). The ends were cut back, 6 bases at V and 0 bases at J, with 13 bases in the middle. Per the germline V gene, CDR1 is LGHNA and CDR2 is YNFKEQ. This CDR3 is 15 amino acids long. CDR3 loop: CASRDRDGSTDTQYF. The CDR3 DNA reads TGTGCCAGCAGGGACCGGGACGGTAGCACAGATACGCAGTATTTT.

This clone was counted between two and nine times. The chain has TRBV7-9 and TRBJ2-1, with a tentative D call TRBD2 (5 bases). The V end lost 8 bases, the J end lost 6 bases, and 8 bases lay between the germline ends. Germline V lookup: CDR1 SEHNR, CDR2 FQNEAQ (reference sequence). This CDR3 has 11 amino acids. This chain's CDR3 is CASGSSNEQFF. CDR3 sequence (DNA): TGTGCCAGCGGGAGTAGCAATGAGCAGTTCTTC.

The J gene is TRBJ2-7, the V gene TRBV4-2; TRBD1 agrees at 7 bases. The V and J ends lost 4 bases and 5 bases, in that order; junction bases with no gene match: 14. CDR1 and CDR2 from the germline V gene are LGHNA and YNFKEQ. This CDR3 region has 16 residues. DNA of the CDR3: TGTGCCAGCAGCCGGACCCGACAGGGATGGAGCGACGAGCAGTACTTC. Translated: CASSRTRQGWSDEQYF.

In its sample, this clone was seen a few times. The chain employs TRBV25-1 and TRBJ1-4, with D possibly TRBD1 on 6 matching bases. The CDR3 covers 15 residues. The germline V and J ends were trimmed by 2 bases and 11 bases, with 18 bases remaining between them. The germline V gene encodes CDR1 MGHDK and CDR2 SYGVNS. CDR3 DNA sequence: TGTGCCAGCAGTGAACCTCAGTCGGGGGCCGACAAACTGTTTTTT. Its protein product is CASSEPQSGADKLFF. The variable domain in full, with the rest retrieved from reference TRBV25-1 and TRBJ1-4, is EADIYQTPRYLVIGTGKKITLECSQTMGHDKMYWYQQDPGMELHLIHYSYGVNSTEKGDLSSESTVSRIRTEHFPLTLESARPSHTSQYLCASSEPQSGADKLFFGSGTQLSVL.

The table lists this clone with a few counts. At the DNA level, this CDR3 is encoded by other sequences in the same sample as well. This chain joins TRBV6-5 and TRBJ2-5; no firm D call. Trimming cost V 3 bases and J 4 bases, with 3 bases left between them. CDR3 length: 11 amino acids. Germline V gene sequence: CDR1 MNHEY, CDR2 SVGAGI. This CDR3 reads CASSYPETQYF. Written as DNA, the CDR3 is TGTGCCAGCAGTTATCCAGAGACCCAGTACTTC.

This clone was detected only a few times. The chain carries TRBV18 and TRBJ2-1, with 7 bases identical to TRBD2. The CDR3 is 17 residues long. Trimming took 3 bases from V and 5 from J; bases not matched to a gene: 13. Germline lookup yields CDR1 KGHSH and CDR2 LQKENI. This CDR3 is CASSPVGSSGQDNEQFF. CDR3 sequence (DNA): TGTGCCAGCTCACCCGTAGGCTCTAGCGGCCAAGACAATGAGCAGTTCTTC.

CDR3 protein: CSVESLPYEQYF. CDR3 DNA sequence: TGCAGCGTTGAGTCACTACCCTACGAGCAGTACTTC. The chain joins TRBV29-1 to TRBJ2-7; D remains unclear. The CDR3 totals 12 residues. The V end lost 3 bases, the J end lost 2 bases, and 8 bases lay between the germline ends. Germline V gene sequence: CDR1 SQVTM, CDR2 ANQGSEA.

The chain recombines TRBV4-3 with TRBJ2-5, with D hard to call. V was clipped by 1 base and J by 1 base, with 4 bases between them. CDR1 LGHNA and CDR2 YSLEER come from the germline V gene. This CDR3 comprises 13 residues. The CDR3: CASSQGTQETQYF. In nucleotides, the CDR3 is TGCGCCAGCAGCCAAGGAACCCAAGAGACCCAGTACTTC.

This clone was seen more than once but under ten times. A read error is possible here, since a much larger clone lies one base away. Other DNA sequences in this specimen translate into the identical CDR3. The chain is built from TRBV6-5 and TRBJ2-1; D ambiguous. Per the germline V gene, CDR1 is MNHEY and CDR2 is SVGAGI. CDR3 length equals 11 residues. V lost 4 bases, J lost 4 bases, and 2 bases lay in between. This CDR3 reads CASSFYNEQFF. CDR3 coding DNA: TGTGCCAGCAGTTTTTACAATGAGCAGTTCTTC.

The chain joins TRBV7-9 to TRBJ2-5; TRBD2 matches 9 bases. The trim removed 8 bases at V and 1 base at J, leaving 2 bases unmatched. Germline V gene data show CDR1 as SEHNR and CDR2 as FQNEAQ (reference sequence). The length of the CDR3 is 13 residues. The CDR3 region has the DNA TGTGCCAGCGGGACTAGCAGCCAAGAGACCCAGTACTTC. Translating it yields CASGTSSQETQYF.

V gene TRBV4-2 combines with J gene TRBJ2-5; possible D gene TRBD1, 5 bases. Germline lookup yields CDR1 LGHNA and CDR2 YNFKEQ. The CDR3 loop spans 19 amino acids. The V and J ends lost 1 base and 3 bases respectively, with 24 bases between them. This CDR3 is CASSQVPQWGESRKETQYF. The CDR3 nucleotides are TGTGCCAGCAGCCAAGTTCCCCAGTGGGGCGAGAGTCGCAAAGAGACCCAGTACTTC.